This TCR beta chain was captured by sequencing in a study of blood T cell repertoires in COVID-19. Study summary: Samples representing acute and convalescent COVID-19 were sourced from the United States, Italy and Spain. PBMCs, B-cell-depleted T cells, or T cells provided the cDNA or gDNA that made up the material.

The Seattle patients joined while their infection was active and were tracked longitudinally afterward. Methods used by the authors: Using reference gene primer amplification, nucleated cell counts were estimated. TCRdb keeps only in-frame clones here, not all; method: immunoSEQ multiplex PCR. The DNA was the basis for D and trimming; V, J and clone size are from that table. The sample has approximately 210,000 clones; under 85% are singletons. In germline, CDR1 is KGHSH, CDR2 LQKENI. Deletions cut 5 bases from V and 5 bases from J, with 13 bases between. This CDR3 region has 14 residues. This chain links TRBV18 with TRBJ1-5; D might be TRBD1 (5 bases). This TCR was sampled from a woman older than 75 with COVID-19, enrolled during active disease. Sequenced: peripheral blood. Here the CDR3 DNA reads TGTGCCAGCTCATCTCAGGGTCAGGATCAGCCCCAGCATTTT. This encodes CASSSQGQDQPQHF.